This T cell receptor beta chain was captured in a study of T-cell reconstitution after alpha-beta-depleted transplantation in children. At least ten counts were recorded for this clonotype. Germline lookup yields CDR1 SGHRS and CDR2 YFSETQ. The junction had 5 bases not matched to a gene; V was cut back by 4 bases and J by 7 bases. This CDR3 contains 13 residues. This sample's TCRbeta library carried unique molecular identifier barcodes. TCRdb redid the calling of the PCR reads with MiXCR, one entry per CDR3 protein. The data contain roughly 350,000 distinct CDR3 sequences, 10% of them singletons. The V and J genes are TRBV5-1 and TRBJ2-1, with 7 bases that match TRBD1. The TCR sequence derives from a human donor who donated a stem cell graft to a child with acute lymphoblastic leukemia. The sequencing used PBMCs from the stem cell graft donor, collected from the stem cell graft. The CDR3 region has the DNA TGCGCCAGCAGCGGAATACAGGGGAATGAGCAGTTCTTC. Translated: CASSGIQGNEQFF. The whole variable domain, filled in from reference TRBV5-1 and TRBJ2-1, reads KAGVTQTPRYLIKTRGQQVTLSCSPISGHRSVSWYQQTPGQGLQFLFEYFSETQRNKGNFPGRFSGRQFSNSRSEMNVSTLELGDSALYLCASSGIQGNEQFFGPGTRLTVL.